Listed below are T cell receptor beta chains from one sample, sequenced in a study of T cell clonotyping in hematopoietic cell transplantation. TCRdb's copy holds only in-frame clones and misses some; the assay was immunoSEQ multiplex PCR. There are around 11,000 clones in the sample; 89% occur only once, and approximately 15% lies in the top ten. Material: PBMCs, obtained 100 days after allogeneic stem cell transplant. These receptors were taken from a female patient between 55 and 75 years old who had an allogeneic stem cell transplant from an unrelated donor, so the T cells may come from the graft donor. Some clones in this sample may be carry-over from other donors' samples. CDR3s include the opening cysteine and the closing phenylalanine or tryptophan. The order of the fields is J gene, clone size, V gene, D gene, CDR3 DNA, CDR3 protein. The D gene is left open where the match is weak. The size entry is marked missing in some rows and otherwise reads once, few, many or a size class.

>TRBJ2-3|NA|TRBV25-1|TRBD2
TGTGCCAGCAGTGAAGTAGCGGGAGGCACAGATACGCAGTATTTT
CASSEVAGGTDTQYF
>TRBJ1-3|few|TRBV6-5|NA
TGTGCCAGCAGTTACGGGGGGCCTGGAAACACCATATATTTT
CASSYGGPGNTIYF
>TRBJ2-3|NA|TRBV5-1|NA
TGCGCCAGCAGCTTGGTAGGCGGAAGAGCTGCAGATACGCAGTATTTT
CASSLVGGRAADTQYF
>TRBJ2-2|NA|TRBV7-6|TRBD2
TGTGCCAGCAGCTTAGGGGTTAGCGGCCCGGGAGGTACCGGGGAGCTGTTTTTT
CASSLGVSGPGGTGELFF
>TRBJ1-5|medium-sized|TRBV30|TRBD1
TGTGCCTGGAGTCGACAGGGGGCGAGTCAGCCCCAGCATTTT
CAWSRQGASQPQHF
>TRBJ2-7|NA|TRBV27|TRBD2
TGTGCCAGCAGCCTGAGCGGGGATCTCTACGAGCAGTACTTC
CASSLSGDLYEQYF
>TRBJ1-3|NA|TRBV11-2|NA
TGTGCCAGCAGCTTAGCAGATTACTCTGGAAACACCATATATTTT
CASSLADYSGNTIYF
>TRBJ2-1|NA|TRBV9|NA
TGTGCCAGCAGCGTAGTGGCGGCGGGCTCCTACAATGAGCAGTTCTTC
CASSVVAAGSYNEQFF
>TRBJ1-4|NA|TRBV7-2|NA
TGTGCCAGCAGCTTAGCCCGGACGTCTGAAAAACTGTTTTTT
CASSLARTSEKLFF
>TRBJ1-2|NA|TRBV28|NA
TGTGCCAGCAGCAGGTCCGGCACTTCTAACTATGGCTACACCTTC
CASSRSGTSNYGYTF
>TRBJ1-1|NA|TRBV11-2|NA
TGTGCCAGCAGCTTAGTGGAGGGGCCGGAGACTGAAGCTTTCTTT
CASSLVEGPETEAFF